Below are 19 T cell receptor beta chains sequenced from a single sample in a study of blood T cell repertoires in COVID-19. The protocol was immunoSEQ multiplex PCR, while the TCRdb copy is restricted to in-frame clones and leaves out a portion. The sample gives about 130,000 clones, 75% to 90% of which show up once; approximately 4.3% is in the top ten. The sample was peripheral blood. The receptor set was obtained from a human donor in a cohort sampled during active COVID-19.

The V call is TRBV6-2 or TRBV6-3, the J call TRBJ2-1; 11 nucleotides align to TRBD2. The CDR3 length is 18 residues. Trimming cost V 0 bases and J 7 bases; bases outside gene matches: 11. Germline CDR1 MNHEY, CDR2 SVGEGT. In DNA form, the CDR3 reads TGTGCCAGCAGTTACTCTAAGGGGACTAGCGGTACTCTGAATGAGCAGTTCTTC. This encodes CASSYSKGTSGTLNEQFF.

This chain uses TRBV19 with TRBJ2-2; 9 bases are a match to TRBD2. The CDR3 is made up of 15 amino acids. The J segment lost 0 bases and the V segment lost 9 bases, leaving 5 bases of the junction unmatched. The germline CDR1 and CDR2 sequences are LNHDA and SQIVND (reference sequence). The CDR3 here is CASRRTSANTGELFF. The CDR3 DNA is TGTGCCAGCCGGCGGACTAGCGCGAACACCGGGGAGCTGTTTTTT.

This rearrangement joins TRBV6-4 to TRBJ2-3; 11 bases are shared with TRBD2. The trim removed 0 bases at V and 2 bases at J, leaving 1 base unmatched. The CDR3 is made up of 16 amino acids. In germline, CDR1 is MRHNA, CDR2 SNTAGT. CDR3 sequence: CASSDSTSGDTDTQYF. Written as DNA, the CDR3 is TGTGCCAGCAGTGACTCGACTAGCGGGGACACAGATACGCAGTATTTT.

The rearrangement uses TRBV18 and TRBJ2-5; TRBD1 is a possible D gene (5 bases). The V end was cut by 2 bases, the J end by 6 bases, with 10 bases between. Germline assignment: CDR1 KGHSH and CDR2 LQKENI. This CDR3 region has 13 residues. The CDR3 DNA sequence: TGTGCCAGCTCACCATTCCAGGGAAAGACCCAGTACTTC. Protein sequence: CASSPFQGKTQYF. The full variable domain, with the rest looked up from reference TRBV18 and TRBJ2-5, is NAGVMQNPRHLVRRRGQEARLRCSPMKGHSHVYWYRQLPEEGLKFMVYLQKENIIDESGMPKERFSAEFPKEGPSILRIQQVVRGDSAAYFCASSPFQGKTQYFGPGTRLLVL.

This chain connects TRBV27 to TRBJ2-4, with 11 bases lining up with TRBD1. V lost 4 bases and J lost 1; bases outside the gene matches: 3. The CDR3 runs 16 residues. The germline V gene encodes CDR1 MNHEY and CDR2 SMNVEV (reference sequence). CDR3 DNA sequence: TGTGCCAGCAGTTCAAGGACAGGGGGCGCCAAAAACATTCAGTACTTC. It codes for CASSSRTGGAKNIQYF.

The chain couples TRBV12-3 or TRBV12-4 to TRBJ2-1, with 8 bases identical to TRBD2. This CDR3 contains 13 residues. V lost 7 bases, J lost 12 bases, and 11 bases stayed unmatched. The CDR3 DNA is TGTGCCAGCACCCAGGACGCCCGGGGGGGGCAGTTCTTC. Its protein product is CASTQDARGGQFF.

The chain combines TRBV11-2 with TRBJ2-7, with a weak D call TRBD2 (6 bases). Trimming stripped 1 base from V and 6 bases from J, with 16 bases between. The germline gives CDR1 SGHAT, CDR2 FQNNGV. The CDR3 totals 15 residues. CDR3 nucleotide sequence: TGTGCCAGCAGCTTAGGGGTCATGGGGGGTCCCGAGCAGTACTTC. This sequence encodes CASSLGVMGGPEQYF.

The CDR3 coding sequence is TGTGCCAGCAGTGCCGCTCACATGATAACCTACGAGCAGTACGTC. Translated: CASSAAHMITYEQYV. This chain uses TRBV28 with TRBJ2-7, with D unclear. The germline gives CDR1 MDHEN, CDR2 SYDVKM. The CDR3 runs 15 residues. V lost 5 bases and J 2 bases, leaving 16 bases between the germline ends.

The chain uses TRBV4-3 and TRBJ2-5; tentatively, D is TRBD2 (7 bases). V dropped 0 bases and J dropped 0 bases, with 20 bases sitting between them. This CDR3 has 19 residues. Germline-derived CDR1 and CDR2 are LGHNA and YSLEER. CDR3 nucleotide sequence: TGCGCCAGCAGCCAAGATTGGTCGCGGGGGCGCGGGTACCAAGAGACCCAGTACTTC. It translates to CASSQDWSRGRGYQETQYF.

The chain couples TRBV24-1 to TRBJ1-2, with no clear D. In germline, CDR1 is KGHDR, CDR2 SFDVKD. V was pared by 4 bases and J by 7 bases, with 6 bases between. The CDR3 is made up of 11 amino acids. CDR3 loop: CATSDGIGYTF. In DNA, the CDR3 is TGTGCCACCAGTGACGGGATTGGCTACACCTTC.

This chain joins TRBV6-2 or TRBV6-3 and TRBJ2-1, with TRBD1 as a possible D gene (7 bases). Germline lookup yields CDR1 MNHEY and CDR2 SVGEGT. The CDR3 runs 16 residues. The ends were cut back, 5 bases at V and 0 bases at J, with 14 bases in the middle. The CDR3 is CASSPEGALSYNEQFF. In nucleotides, the CDR3 is TGTGCCAGCAGTCCGGAGGGGGCCCTCTCCTACAATGAGCAGTTCTTC.

The chain carries TRBV6-6 and TRBJ1-4, with D possibly TRBD1 on 5 matching bases. CDR1 and CDR2 (germline): MNHNY, SVGAGI (reference sequence). The CDR3 totals 16 residues. The V and J ends lost 2 bases and 4 bases respectively, with 14 bases between them. The CDR3 DNA follows: TGTGCCAGCAGTTACCCGCCGGCAGGGAATAATGAAAAACTGTTTTTT. Its translation is CASSYPPAGNNEKLFF.

This chain connects TRBV5-1 to TRBJ2-1; perhaps TRBD1 as D (6 bases). Germline V gene lookup returns CDR1 SGHRS and CDR2 YFSETQ. CDR3 length: 14 residues. V gave up 4 bases and J gave up 6 bases, with 14 bases separating them. The CDR3 is CASSNQRGGNEQFF. The DNA for the CDR3 is TGCGCCAGCAGCAACCAACGAGGGGGCAATGAGCAGTTCTTC.

This rearrangement joins TRBV4-3 to TRBJ1-2, with TRBD1 matching over 10 bases. Germline V gives CDR1 LGHNA, CDR2 YSLEER. After removal of 0 bases from V and 2 bases from J, the junction contained 0 bases not matched to a gene. The CDR3 totals 15 residues. DNA of the CDR3: TGCGCCAGCAGCCAAGAGGGACAGGGGAACTATGGCTACACCTTC. Its translation: CASSQEGQGNYGYTF.

This chain connects TRBV11-2 to TRBJ2-1; TRBD2 aligns across 8 bases. The J segment lost 5 bases and the V segment lost 5 bases, leaving 5 bases of the junction unmatched. This CDR3 has 14 amino acids. Germline V gene sequence: CDR1 SGHAT, CDR2 FQNNGV. The CDR3 loop reads CASSLWTSNNEQFF. In nucleotides, the CDR3 is TGTGCCAGCAGCCTATGGACTAGCAACAATGAGCAGTTCTTC.

The chain has TRBV3-1 (or the pseudogene TRBV3-2) and TRBJ2-5, with 7 bases that match TRBD2. Unmatched junction bases numbered 11, after V lost 3 bases and J lost 4 bases. CDR1 and CDR2 from the germline V gene are LGHDT and YNNKEL (reference sequence). The CDR3 contains 16 residues. CDR3 nucleotide sequence: TGTGCCAGCAGCCAGGCGCGGGGGAGGGCCTTAGAGACCCAGTACTTC. This gives the protein CASSQARGRALETQYF.

This clone was seen only once. The rearrangement links TRBV5-5 to TRBJ2-5; TRBD2 might be the D (5 bases). CDR1 is SGHKS, CDR2 YYEKEE, per germline (reference sequence). Trimming took off 4 bases at V and 1 base at J, with 8 bases between the two ends. This CDR3 is built from 13 residues. The CDR3 loop reads CASSRGGQETQYF. CDR3 coding DNA: TGTGCCAGCAGCCGCGGAGGCCAAGAGACCCAGTACTTC. Full variable domain (remainder filled in from reference TRBV5-5 and TRBJ2-5): DAGVTQSPTHLIKTRGQQVTLRCSPISGHKSVSWYQQVLGQGPQFIFQYYEKEERGRGNFPDRFSARQFPNYSSELNVNALLLGDSALYLCASSRGGQETQYFGPGTRLLVL.

This chain connects TRBV19 to TRBJ1-1; no reliable D call. Between the trimmed V and J ends, which lost 1 base and 0 bases, there was a span of 6 bases. Germline V gene sequence: CDR1 LNHDA, CDR2 SQIVND (reference sequence). The CDR3 length is 14 residues. CDR3 protein: CASSIGRLNTEAFF. In DNA form, the CDR3 reads TGTGCCAGTAGTATAGGCAGGCTGAACACTGAAGCTTTCTTT.

This clone appeared a few times. The chain has TRBV5-1 and TRBJ1-2; TRBD1 aligns across 9 bases. V was pared by 4 bases and J by 4 bases, with 2 bases of the junction left unmatched. Germline-derived CDR1 and CDR2 are SGHRS and YFSETQ. This CDR3 region has 13 residues. The CDR3 region is CASSETGGYGYTF. CDR3 in DNA: TGCGCCAGCAGCGAGACAGGGGGCTATGGCTACACCTTC.